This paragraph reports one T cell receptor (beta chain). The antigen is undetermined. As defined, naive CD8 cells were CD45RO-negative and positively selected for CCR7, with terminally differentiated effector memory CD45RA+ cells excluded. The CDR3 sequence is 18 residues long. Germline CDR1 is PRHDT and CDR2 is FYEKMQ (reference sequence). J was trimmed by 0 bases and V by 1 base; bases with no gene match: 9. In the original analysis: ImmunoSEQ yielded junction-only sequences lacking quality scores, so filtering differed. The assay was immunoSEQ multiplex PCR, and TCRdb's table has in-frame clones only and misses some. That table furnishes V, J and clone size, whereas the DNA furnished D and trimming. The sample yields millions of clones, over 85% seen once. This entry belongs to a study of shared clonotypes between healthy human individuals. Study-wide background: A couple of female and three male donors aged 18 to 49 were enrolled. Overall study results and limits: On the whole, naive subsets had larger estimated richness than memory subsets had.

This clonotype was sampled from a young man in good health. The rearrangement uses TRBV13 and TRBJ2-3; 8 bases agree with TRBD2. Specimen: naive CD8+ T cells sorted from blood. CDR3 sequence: CASSLELASGPSTDTQYF. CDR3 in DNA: TGTGCCAGCAGCTTAGAATTGGCTAGCGGGCCGAGCACAGATACGCAGTATTTT.